The 17 T cell receptor beta chains given below trace back to one sample, sequenced in a study of OX40 agonist ivuxolimab in advanced cancers. Assay: immunoSEQ multiplex PCR; the TCRdb copy retains only in-frame clones and omits some. The table lists some 94,000 clones, about 90% of them singletons. Source: CD4+ or CD8+ T cells sorted from blood, taken in a trial of the OX40 agonist ivuxolimab. The receptors originated from an adult with an advanced solid tumor such as melanoma, head and neck, liver or kidney cancer.

CDR3: CASSSRLSGHANTEAFF. As DNA, the CDR3 is TGCGCCAGCAGCTCCCGTTTGTCTGGACACGCGAACACTGAAGCTTTCTTT. This chain uses TRBV5-1 with TRBJ1-1; possible D gene TRBD1, 5 bases. CDR1 and CDR2 from the germline V gene are SGHRS and YFSETQ. Trimming removed 3 bases from V and 1 base from J, with 19 bases in between. This CDR3 is built from 17 residues.

V and J are TRBV23-1 and TRBJ1-6; the D gene is possibly TRBD1 (6 bases). TRBV23-1 is an open reading frame whose function is uncertain. Trimming shortened V by 6 bases and J by 5 bases, and 26 bases separated the two germline ends. The CDR3 extends over 19 amino acids. The DNA of the CDR3 is TGCGCCAGCAGCCCGCGTCGGGACATATCCAAGGAGCATAATTCACCCCTCCACTTT. This encodes CASSPRRDISKEHNSPLHF.

This clone came up a few times. The chain links TRBV30 to TRBJ2-7; the match to TRBD2 covers 8 bases. The V segment lost 0 bases and the J segment 2 bases; nucleotides outside the gene matches: 12. The CDR3 is 17 amino acids. Per the germline V gene, CDR1 is GTSNPN and CDR2 is SVGIG (reference sequence). The CDR3 loop reads CAWSVPPRLARTYEQYF. The CDR3 DNA sequence: TGTGCCTGGAGTGTCCCCCCACGACTAGCGAGGACCTACGAGCAGTACTTC.

The chain has TRBV28 and TRBJ2-2, with 8 bases fitting TRBD1. V lost 3 bases, J lost 1 base, and 10 bases stayed unmatched. CDR3 size: 18 residues. Germline loops: CDR1 MDHEN, CDR2 SYDVKM. The DNA of the CDR3 is TGTGCCAGCAGTTTCATTGCCTTCGGACAGGGGAACACCGGGGAGCTGTTTTTT. This sequence encodes CASSFIAFGQGNTGELFF.

This rearrangement joins TRBV7-9 to TRBJ2-2; D is uncertain. Germline values: CDR1 SEHNR, CDR2 FQNEAQ (reference sequence). V was shortened by 4 bases and J by 2 bases, with 8 bases between the two germline ends. The CDR3 covers 14 residues. CDR3 region: CASSSWRNTGELFF. The CDR3, as DNA: TGTGCCAGCAGCTCCTGGAGAAACACCGGGGAGCTGTTTTTT.

The chain couples TRBV19 to TRBJ2-7; D is possibly TRBD1 (6 bases). The CDR3 is 14 amino acids. V gave up 5 bases and J gave up 3 bases, with 14 bases separating them. Germline CDR1 LNHDA, CDR2 SQIVND (reference sequence). The CDR3 DNA follows: TGTGCCAGTAGTCACGGGCAGGGGATCTACGAGCAGTACTTC. Translation gives CASSHGQGIYEQYF.

As to this clone: The sample carries other DNA sequences with the same CDR3. The chain couples TRBV7-2 to TRBJ2-1; D is ambiguous. The CDR3 length is 13 residues. CDR1 SGHTA and CDR2 FQGNSA come from the germline V gene. Trimming shortened V by 1 base and J by 6 bases, and 7 bases separated the two germline ends. CDR3 region: CASSLGQFNEQFF. As DNA, the CDR3 is TGTGCCAGCAGCTTAGGTCAGTTCAATGAGCAGTTCTTC.

The genes are TRBV7-3 and TRBJ2-1; 12 bases are shared with TRBD1. Germline V gene lookup returns CDR1 SGHTA and CDR2 FQGTGA. V lost 5 bases and J lost 4; bases outside the gene matches: 6. This CDR3 has 16 residues. The CDR3 sequence is CASSPQGQGAYNEQFF. CDR3 DNA sequence: TGTGCCAGCAGCCCACAGGGACAGGGGGCTTACAATGAGCAGTTCTTC.

CDR3 sequence reads: CASPPLRGGAPGTSGSTDTQYF. The CDR3 nucleotides are TGTGCCAGCCCCCCCCTGAGGGGGGGCGCCCCTGGGACTAGCGGTAGCACAGATACGCAGTATTTT. The gene calls are TRBV28 and TRBJ2-3; 11 bases agree with TRBD2. There are 22 residues in the CDR3. Losses at the gene ends were 8 bases for V and 0 bases for J; bases not matched to a gene: 25. In germline, CDR1 is MDHEN, CDR2 SYDVKM.

The rearrangement links TRBV4-1 to TRBJ2-3; tentatively, D is TRBD1 (6 bases). V was clipped by 1 base and J by 6 bases, with 20 bases between them. Germline-derived CDR1 and CDR2 are MGHRA and YSYEKL. The length of the CDR3 is 17 residues. CDR3 in amino acids: CASSQAPNMQGSDTQYF. CDR3 coding DNA: TGCGCCAGCAGCCAAGCGCCGAACATGCAGGGGAGTGATACGCAGTATTTT.

The chain combines TRBV18 with TRBJ2-6; 9 bases map to TRBD1. From germline, CDR1 is KGHSH and CDR2 LQKENI. The CDR3 is made up of 18 amino acids. Trimming cost V 3 bases and J 1 base; bases outside gene matches: 7. CDR3 in DNA: TGTGCCAGCTCACCGACAGGGGGGCAGATATCTGGGGCCAACGTCCTGACTTTC. It encodes CASSPTGGQISGANVLTF.

This clone was counted once. This sequence joins TRBV11-1 and TRBJ2-7; D is uncertain. This CDR3 has 13 amino acids. The V and J ends lost 1 base and 6 bases respectively, with 10 bases between them. Germline-derived CDR1 and CDR2 are SGHAT and FQDESV (reference sequence). For the CDR3, the DNA is TGTGCCAGCAGCTTAGACCCCGGTTCCGAGCAGTACTTC. It translates to CASSLDPGSEQYF.

The V and J genes are TRBV13 and TRBJ2-1, with unresolved D. The V gene lost 5 bases and the J gene lost 9 bases, with 11 bases spanning the gap. Germline CDR1 reads PRHDT; CDR2 reads FYEKMQ (reference sequence). The CDR3 has 12 residues. Written as DNA, the CDR3 is TGTGCCAGCAGCCTCGTAAGAGGTGAGCAGTTCTTC. This sequence encodes CASSLVRGEQFF.

In its sample, this clone was seen once. V is TRBV30 and J is TRBJ2-1; 10 nucleotides match TRBD1. CDR3 length: 13 amino acids. The V gene end was trimmed by 5 bases and the J gene end by 7 bases; junction bases not matched to a gene: 5. Germline V gene sequence: CDR1 GTSNPN, CDR2 SVGIG (reference sequence). This CDR3 reads CAWDRGLVNEQFF. CDR3 DNA: TGTGCCTGGGACAGGGGGCTGGTAAATGAGCAGTTCTTC.

The J gene is TRBJ1-1, the V gene TRBV11-3; D uncertain. V was pared by 0 bases and J by 0 bases, with 8 bases between. In germline, CDR1 is SGHNT, CDR2 YENEEA. This CDR3 has 15 amino acids. CDR3 sequence (DNA): TGTGCCAGCAGCTTAGAGGGATACATGAACACTGAAGCTTTCTTT. Amino acids: CASSLEGYMNTEAFF.

The chain links TRBV4-2 to TRBJ2-4, with D perhaps matching TRBD1 or TRBD2 (7 bases each). V was shortened by 0 bases and J by 15 bases, with 18 bases between the two germline ends. Germline V gene lookup returns CDR1 LGHNA and CDR2 YNFKEQ. The CDR3 length is 14 residues. The CDR3 reads CASSQDEPGRGLYF. The CDR3 DNA follows: TGTGCCAGCAGCCAAGATGAACCAGGGAGGGGGCTGTACTTC.

This chain uses TRBV20-1 with TRBJ2-3; D remains unclear. The CDR3 is 11 residues long. Germline assignment: CDR1 DFQATT and CDR2 SNEGSKA (reference sequence). V was trimmed by 3 bases and J by 14 bases, leaving 15 bases between them. CDR3 region: CSASGPGWGYF. CDR3 DNA sequence: TGCAGTGCTAGCGGCCCCGGTTGGGGGTATTTT.